These T cell receptor beta chains were read from a single sample in a study of cytomegalovirus exposure and HLA in healthy donors. TCRdb's copy holds only in-frame clones and misses some; the assay was immunoSEQ multiplex PCR. The sample records hundreds of thousands of clones, 80% to 85% being singletons. The sequencing sample was made of PBMCs. The receptors were gathered from a boy younger than 10 in good health and CMV-seronegative. Each CDR3 is given with its conserved first and last residue.

v_gene: TRBV5-1; CDR3aa: CASSAGLAGGVSYEQYF
v_gene: TRBV6-1; CDR3aa: CASSEASPGAGYGYTF
v_gene: TRBV7-9; CDR3aa: CASSLPGMNTEAFF
v_gene: TRBV4-1; CDR3aa: CASSQAGLGIQYF
v_gene: TRBV30; CDR3aa: CAWSLPRGRRDTEAFF
v_gene: TRBV10-1; CDR3aa: CASSPDLDSFYGYTF
v_gene: TRBV5-1; CDR3aa: CASSLRQGSSKNIQYF
v_gene: TRBV7-9; CDR3aa: CASSVTREGRTGELFF
v_gene: TRBV15; CDR3aa: CATSRDLAGGPGTQYF
v_gene: TRBV9; CDR3aa: CASSADFGELTDTRYF
v_gene: TRBV6-1; CDR3aa: CASSEFIDTQYF
v_gene: TRBV11-2; CDR3aa: CASSLGPGSGELFF
v_gene: TRBV27; CDR3aa: CASRPDLSEKLFF
v_gene: TRBV5-1; CDR3aa: CASSFLAGGRGPDTQYF
v_gene: TRBV9; CDR3aa: CASRSARGRTEAFF
v_gene: TRBV29-1; CDR3aa: CSVEDPRNYGYTF
v_gene: TRBV23-1; CDR3aa: CASSPSDRHPTRSYEQYF
v_gene: TRBV2; CDR3aa: CASRGQGREQETQYF
v_gene: TRBV7-2; CDR3aa: CASSFRGMEVHTQYF
v_gene: TRBV30; CDR3aa: CAWIDTGNYGYTF
v_gene: TRBV7-9; CDR3aa: CSSSLPRQGGTYEQYF
v_gene: TRBV9; CDR3aa: CASSGSGTGVNYGYTF
v_gene: TRBV23-1; CDR3aa: CASTLTKTGPLQETQYF
v_gene: TRBV21-1; CDR3aa: CASSKVRPGTGGTEAFF
v_gene: TRBV28; CDR3aa: CASSSPEAQLYGYTF
v_gene: TRBV19; CDR3aa: CASSLTSGSRYEQYF
v_gene: TRBV6-1; CDR3aa: CASNQGLGQPQHF
v_gene: TRBV29-1; CDR3aa: CSVEGGDEQYF
v_gene: TRBV11-3; CDR3aa: CASSRGGGNTEAFF